A selection of T cell receptor beta chains follows, all from one sample in a study of PD-1 blockade in classical Hodgkin lymphoma. Generated by immunoSEQ multiplex PCR, the TCRdb table keeps only in-frame clones and is missing some. The data show roughly 140,000 clones, with 78% seen just once and about 9% held by the top ten. This material consisted of peripheral blood mononuclear cells (PBMCs), taken before the second cycle of nivolumab. The receptors come from a human donor with classical Hodgkin lymphoma. Each CDR3 is given with its conserved first and last residue. Each record gives: V gene, J gene, D gene, CDR3 protein. D genes are given only for firm matches.

TRBV10-3	TRBJ2-1	-	CAISEPDEQFF
TRBV6-6	TRBJ1-2	-	CASSPDGTNYGYTF
TRBV14	TRBJ2-7	-	CASSQNRGGYEQYF
TRBV7-2	TRBJ2-7	TRBD1	CASSPVRTGSYEQYF
TRBV9	TRBJ2-1	TRBD1	CASSVGTGTYNEQFF
TRBV7-2	TRBJ1-2	TRBD1	CASSLSPGTDYGYTF
TRBV27	TRBJ2-2	-	CASSFSRAVSVLNTGELFF
TRBV10-3	TRBJ2-3	TRBD1	CAISDRQGATDTQYF
TRBV7-9	TRBJ1-1	TRBD1	CASIPTGLANTEAFF
TRBV6-5	TRBJ1-1	-	CASTRNREGGTEAFF
TRBV7-2	TRBJ2-7	-	CASSLAADQRRYF
TRBV6-5	TRBJ1-1	-	CASSYGSGEAFF
TRBV6-5	TRBJ2-5	-	CASSYEIQETQYF
TRBV21-1	TRBJ1-5	-	CASSKVVRTGRNQPQHF
TRBV10-3	TRBJ1-3	-	CAISAGRGQGNTIYF
TRBV25-1	TRBJ2-4	TRBD2	CASSVSSGGDIQYF
TRBV7-2	TRBJ2-7	-	CASSLTGTGDYEQYF
TRBV7-2	TRBJ2-1	-	CASSLYQEQFF
TRBV4-3	TRBJ1-2	-	CASSLWWRASYGYTF
TRBV9	TRBJ1-1	-	CASSELGNTEAFF
TRBV19	TRBJ1-5	TRBD1	CASSIDLQGGNRNQPQHF
TRBV6-5	TRBJ1-1	-	CASSYGLLGVQAFF
TRBV2	TRBJ1-1	TRBD1	CASRLGQGNTEAFF
TRBV28	TRBJ2-5	TRBD1	CASTETLDRAWETQYF
TRBV28	TRBJ2-7	TRBD1	CASSLFPTGVIFGEQYF
TRBV6-5	TRBJ2-6	-	CASSYRGTGANVLTF
TRBV19	TRBJ2-2	-	CASSISGWTANTGELFF
TRBV28	TRBJ2-1	-	CAMGSSYNEQFF
TRBV7-2	TRBJ1-2	-	CASSQGAVVDYGYTF